This entry lists 19 T cell receptor beta chains sequenced from one sample in a study of blood T cell repertoires in COVID-19. The table came from immunoSEQ multiplex PCR; TCRdb's copy has only in-frame clones and leaves some out. The table has approximately 190,000 clones, 70% to 85% seen once. Sequencing input: peripheral blood. These receptors were obtained from a human donor with acute or convalescent COVID-19. The donor label of this sample is uncertain.

The J gene is TRBJ1-1, the V gene TRBV28, with 7 positions matching TRBD1. Germline V gene lookup returns CDR1 MDHEN and CDR2 SYDVKM. The CDR3 length is 17 residues. The trim removed 8 bases at V and 0 bases at J, leaving 15 bases unmatched. CDR3 in amino acids: CASHEIGGIRVNTEAFF. The CDR3 nucleotides are TGTGCCAGCCACGAGATAGGGGGCATTAGAGTGAACACTGAAGCTTTCTTT.

CDR3: CATSSSGSNNSPLHF. The CDR3 DNA reads TGTGCCACCAGCAGTAGCGGCAGTAATAATTCACCCCTCCACTTT. The V and J genes are TRBV15 and TRBJ1-6; D remains ambiguous. The CDR3 covers 15 residues. Germline loops: CDR1 LNHNV, CDR2 YYDKDF (reference sequence). The V end was cut by 3 bases, the J end by 5 bases, with 11 bases between. Full variable domain (missing parts from reference TRBV15 and TRBJ1-6): DAMVIQNPRYQVTQFGKPVTLSCSQTLNHNVMYWYQQKSSQAPKLLFHYYDKDFNNEADTPDNFQSRRPNTSFCFLDIRSPGLGDTAMYLCATSSSGSNNSPLHFGNGTRLTVT.

In its sample, this clone was seen once. The identical CDR3 is also encoded by other nucleotide sequences in the sample. The rearrangement uses TRBV3-1 (or the pseudogene TRBV3-2) and TRBJ2-1; 9 nucleotides line up with TRBD2. CDR1 and CDR2 (germline): LGHDT, YNNKEL (reference sequence). The CDR3 spans 13 residues. V lost 2 bases to trimming and J lost 7 bases; unmatched junction nucleotides: 0. The CDR3: CASSQLAGNEQFF. DNA for the CDR3: TGTGCCAGCAGCCAACTAGCGGGAAATGAGCAGTTCTTC.

This chain joins TRBV5-4 and TRBJ1-1, with 8 positions matching TRBD1. V lost 7 bases and J lost 1; bases outside the gene matches: 9. Germline V gene data show CDR1 as SGHNT and CDR2 as YYREEE (reference sequence). The CDR3 is 15 amino acids. The CDR3 bases are TGTGCCAGCCTGGGCCGGACAGGGACGAACACTGAAGCTTTCTTT. It yields the protein CASLGRTGTNTEAFF.

About this clone itself: Other DNA sequences from this sample encode an identical CDR3 as well. The rearrangement joins TRBV24-1 to TRBJ1-5, with 7 bases that match TRBD1. With 3 bases clipped from V and 7 bases from J, the junction kept 2 bases outside the gene matches. This CDR3 comprises 13 residues. Germline lookup yields CDR1 KGHDR and CDR2 SFDVKD. This CDR3 reads CATSDQGGQPQHF. CDR3 bases: TGTGCCACCAGTGATCAGGGGGGACAGCCCCAGCATTTT.

This rearrangement joins TRBV2 to TRBJ2-1; the match to TRBD1 covers 8 bases. The germline V gene encodes CDR1 SNHLY and CDR2 FYNNEI. Trimming cost V 6 bases and J 2 bases; bases outside gene matches: 6. CDR3 size: 15 residues. CDR3 loop: CASRGRTGTYNEQFF. The CDR3 DNA reads as TGTGCCAGCAGGGGACGGACAGGGACCTACAATGAGCAGTTCTTC. Combining the CDR3 with reference TRBV2 and TRBJ2-1 gives the whole variable domain EPEVTQTPSHQVTQMGQEVILRCVPISNHLYFYWYRQILGQKVEFLVSFYNNEISEKSEIFDDQFSVERPDGSNFTLKIRSTKLEDSAMYFCASRGRTGTYNEQFFGPGTRLTVL.

The CDR3 loop reads CASSMDRGNIQYF. The CDR3 coding sequence is TGTGCCAGTAGTATGGATCGCGGGAACATTCAGTACTTC. The V call is TRBV19, the J call TRBJ2-4; D is perhaps TRBD2 (5 bases). Trimming left V 3 bases short and J 7 bases short, with 10 bases between. Germline values: CDR1 LNHDA, CDR2 SQIVND (reference sequence). CDR3 length equals 13 residues.

The sample holds many counts of this clone. The chain is built from TRBV7-2 and TRBJ2-1, with 9 bases matching TRBD2. The J segment lost 0 bases and the V segment lost 4 bases, leaving 10 bases of the junction unmatched. CDR1 and CDR2 from the germline V gene are SGHTA and FQGNSA. The CDR3 is made up of 18 amino acids. As DNA, the CDR3 is TGTGCCAGCAGCTCCGGCGGGAGGGCCTTTAGCTCCTACAATGAGCAGTTCTTC. Translating it yields CASSSGGRAFSSYNEQFF.

This clone was seen a few times. The genes are TRBV28 and TRBJ2-1; D is perhaps TRBD1 (6 bases). V was pared by 5 bases and J by 3 bases, with 17 bases between. Per the germline V gene, CDR1 is MDHEN and CDR2 is SYDVKM. The CDR3 extends over 16 amino acids. As DNA, the CDR3 is TGTGCCAGCAGTCCCCGCTGGGGGCAGGGCTACAATGAGCAGTTCTTC. Translated: CASSPRWGQGYNEQFF.

The chain joins TRBV5-5 to TRBJ1-2, with unresolved D. This CDR3 is 15 amino acids long. Trimming took off 1 base at V and 3 bases at J, with 13 bases between the two ends. In germline, CDR1 is SGHKS, CDR2 YYEKEE (reference sequence). CDR3 bases: TGTGCCAGCAGCTTGATTCTGTTTGTAGACTATGGCTACACCTTC. It encodes CASSLILFVDYGYTF.

V is TRBV11-3 and J is TRBJ2-7, with 10 bases that match TRBD1. Germline lookup yields CDR1 SGHNT and CDR2 YENEEA. Trimming at V came to 1 base and at J to 5 bases, leaving 11 bases not matched to a gene. This CDR3 is 17 amino acids long. The CDR3 region has the DNA TGTGCCAGCAGCTTAGTCGGGCCGGGACAGGGGATCGACGAGCAGTACTTC. Translating it yields CASSLVGPGQGIDEQYF. The full variable domain, its missing parts supplied by reference TRBV11-3 and TRBJ2-7, is EAGVVQSPRYKIIEKKQPVAFWCNPISGHNTLYWYLQNLGQGPELLIRYENEEAVDDSQLPKDRFSAERLKGVDSTLKIQPAELGDSAVYLCASSLVGPGQGIDEQYFGPGTRLTVT.

This clone was picked up a small number of times. The chain employs TRBV4-2 and TRBJ1-4; D possibly corresponds to TRBD1 (6 bases). The CDR3 extends over 15 amino acids. V dropped 0 bases and J dropped 8 bases, with 13 bases sitting between them. The germline gives CDR1 LGHNA, CDR2 YNFKEQ. The chain's CDR3 is CASSQDWGHREKLFF. CDR3 coding DNA: TGTGCCAGCAGCCAAGATTGGGGGCATAGGGAAAAACTGTTTTTT.

The rearrangement uses TRBV30 and TRBJ1-2; D might be TRBD1 (6 bases). The CDR3 consists of 13 residues. Trimming shortened V by 1 base and J by 9 bases, and 15 bases separated the two germline ends. CDR1 GTSNPN and CDR2 SVGIG come from the germline V gene (reference sequence). The CDR3 nucleotides read TGTGCCTGGAGTGAACAGGGCCCTAGGAGCTACACCTTC. The encoded protein is CAWSEQGPRSYTF.

V and J are TRBV19 and TRBJ2-2, with unresolved D. Germline lookup yields CDR1 LNHDA and CDR2 SQIVND (reference sequence). Deletions cut 1 base from V and 1 base from J, with 7 bases between. CDR3 size: 15 residues. The CDR3 spells CASSIAFVNTGELFF. For the CDR3, the DNA is TGTGCCAGTAGTATAGCCTTTGTGAACACCGGGGAGCTGTTTTTT.

The V and J genes are TRBV19 and TRBJ2-1; D is unclear. V was pared by 5 bases and J by 0 bases, with 8 bases between. This CDR3 spans 14 amino acids. CDR1 LNHDA and CDR2 SQIVND come from the germline V gene (reference sequence). Here the CDR3 DNA reads TGTGCCAGTAGTCGCGGTTTCTCCTACAATGAGCAGTTCTTC. Residues: CASSRGFSYNEQFF.

The chain joins TRBV18 to TRBJ1-1; D is uncertain. CDR3 length: 15 amino acids. V was trimmed by 1 base and J by 0 bases, leaving 9 bases between them. Germline lookup yields CDR1 KGHSH and CDR2 LQKENI. Here the CDR3 DNA reads TGTGCCAGCTCACCACTCGTTAGCGTGAACACTGAAGCTTTCTTT. Protein product: CASSPLVSVNTEAFF.

This clone was counted a few times. DNA of the CDR3: TGTGCCAGCAGGACAGGGGGCGGTTCACCCCTCCACTTT. Residues: CASRTGGGSPLHF. This sequence joins TRBV2 and TRBJ1-6; 10 bases match TRBD1. The CDR3 length is 13 residues. In germline, CDR1 is SNHLY, CDR2 FYNNEI. With V trimmed by 6 bases and J by 9 bases, 2 bases remained unmatched.

This sequence joins TRBV7-9 and TRBJ2-5; 8 bases align to TRBD1. Germline CDR1 and CDR2: SEHNR and FQNEAQ (reference sequence). V shed 1 base, J shed 5 bases, and the junction held 6 bases outside the gene matches. The CDR3 runs 15 residues. CDR3 loop: CASSLGQGARETQYF. In DNA form, the CDR3 reads TGTGCCAGCAGCTTAGGGCAGGGGGCAAGGGAGACCCAGTACTTC.

The chain combines TRBV25-1 with TRBJ1-2; D might be TRBD1 (6 bases). Germline V gene lookup returns CDR1 MGHDK and CDR2 SYGVNS. The CDR3 is made up of 15 amino acids. Trimming removed 2 bases at V and 2 bases at J, with 12 bases between. The chain's CDR3 is CASSEPNRENYGYTF. The DNA of the CDR3 is TGTGCCAGCAGTGAACCAAACAGGGAAAACTATGGCTACACCTTC.